Listed below are T cell receptor beta chains from one sample, sequenced in a study of T cell repertoires in cytomegalovirus infection. TCRdb ran MiXCR on the reads and lists one entry per CDR3 protein. Of 100,000 or so distinct CDR3 sequences in the sample, less than 25% were seen once. Sequencing was done on a sample of CD8+ T cells from PBMCs. The receptors come from a human donor in good health (CMV status not recorded). Some clones in this sample may be carry-over from other donors' samples. Both conserved end residues are part of each CDR3. The order of the fields is clone size, J gene, D gene, V gene, CDR3 DNA, CDR3 protein. D genes are given only for firm matches. Expanded clones get a size class; other rows say once, few or many, or leave the size out.

size: many; J: TRBJ1-1; D: NA; V: TRBV3-1; DNA: TGTGCCAGCAGCCCTGGAACAGAAGCTTTCTTT; CDR3: CASSPGTEAFF
size: many; J: TRBJ2-7; D: TRBD2; V: TRBV20-1; DNA: TGCAGTGCTAGAGACGGGAGGAGCGCCTACGAGCAGTACTTC; CDR3: CSARDGRSAYEQYF
size: many; J: TRBJ2-4; D: NA; V: TRBV20-1; DNA: TGCAGTGCTACCGAAGAACTAGGAAACATTCAGTACTTC; CDR3: CSATEELGNIQYF
size: NA; J: TRBJ1-1; D: NA; V: TRBV6-5; DNA: TGTGCCAGCAGTTACGCGTCCGGGGGCTGGACTGAAGCTTTCTTT; CDR3: CASSYASGGWTEAFF
size: NA; J: TRBJ2-3; D: TRBD1; V: TRBV20-1; DNA: TGCAGTGCTAGAGATCCCCAGGGGGCTGGCACAGATACGCAGTATTTT; CDR3: CSARDPQGAGTDTQYF
size: many; J: TRBJ1-1; D: TRBD1; V: TRBV10-3; DNA: TGTGCCATTCAGGGGGACAGGAACACTGAAGCTTTCTTT; CDR3: CAIQGDRNTEAFF
size: NA; J: TRBJ1-1; D: TRBD1; V: TRBV19; DNA: TGTGCCAGTAGGATCATTCAGCCAAACAGGGGGCCCACTGAAGCTTTCTTT; CDR3: CASRIIQPNRGPTEAFF
size: many; J: TRBJ1-1; D: TRBD1; V: TRBV7-9; DNA: TGTGCCAGCAGCTTCCGAGAACAGGGGGGCACTGAAGCTTTCTTT; CDR3: CASSFREQGGTEAFF
size: few; J: TRBJ2-1; D: TRBD2; V: TRBV2; DNA: TGTGCCAGCTTCGGACTAGCGGGAGATGAGCAGTTCTTC; CDR3: CASFGLAGDEQFF
size: few; J: TRBJ1-2; D: TRBD1; V: TRBV4-3; DNA: TGCGCCAGCAGCCAAGATAGGGCAGGGGGGTACTATGGCTACACCTTC; CDR3: CASSQDRAGGYYGYTF
size: medium-sized; J: TRBJ2-1; D: TRBD2; V: TRBV28; DNA: TGTGCCAGCAGTCTAGGACTAGCGGGGATCAATGAGCAGTTCTTC; CDR3: CASSLGLAGINEQFF
size: NA; J: TRBJ2-3; D: NA; V: TRBV29-1; DNA: TGCAGCGTTGAATCCAGGGGAGGCCTCACAGATACGCAGTATTTT; CDR3: CSVESRGGLTDTQYF
size: many; J: TRBJ1-5; D: NA; V: TRBV10-2; DNA: TGCGCCAGCAGTGAGGCCCAGGGAAGTCAGCCCCAGCATTTT; CDR3: CASSEAQGSQPQHF
size: NA; J: TRBJ1-1; D: NA; V: TRBV4-3; DNA: TGCGCCAGCAGCCAAGTCCTCGGCGCGGGGACTGAAGCTTTCTTT; CDR3: CASSQVLGAGTEAFF
size: few; J: TRBJ2-1; D: NA; V: TRBV2; DNA: TGTGCCAGCAGTGAAGCCAGACGGGGTAGCTCCTACAATGAGCAGTTCTTC; CDR3: CASSEARRGSSYNEQFF
size: few; J: TRBJ1-3; D: NA; V: TRBV6-5; DNA: TGTGCCAGCAGTCCAAGGGGACCTCCCTTCTCTGGAAACACCATATATTTT; CDR3: CASSPRGPPFSGNTIYF
size: few; J: TRBJ2-1; D: NA; V: TRBV5-6; DNA: TGTGCCAGCAGCTTGCAAAGCGGTAGATACAATGAGCAGTTCTTC; CDR3: CASSLQSGRYNEQFF
size: NA; J: TRBJ2-2; D: NA; V: TRBV19; DNA: TGTGCCAGTAGTATCCCAGGGGCGTACACCGGGGAGCTGTTTTTT; CDR3: CASSIPGAYTGELFF
size: many; J: TRBJ1-3; D: NA; V: TRBV11-2; DNA: TGTGCCAGCAGCTTAGGCTCAACAGTTCACTCTGGAAACACCATATATTTT; CDR3: CASSLGSTVHSGNTIYF
size: few; J: TRBJ1-2; D: NA; V: TRBV29-1; DNA: TGCAGCGTTGAAGAGGATCGGCCAGAAAAGTACTATGGCTACACCTTC; CDR3: CSVEEDRPEKYYGYTF
size: many; J: TRBJ1-2; D: TRBD1; V: TRBV11-2; DNA: TGTGCCAGCAGCTCACCGGGACAGCGACTTAACTATGGCTACACCTTC; CDR3: CASSSPGQRLNYGYTF
size: NA; J: TRBJ2-7; D: NA; V: TRBV6-5; DNA: TGTGCCAGCAGTTACCGGGTTGGCTCCTACGAGCAGTACTTC; CDR3: CASSYRVGSYEQYF
size: few; J: TRBJ2-1; D: TRBD1; V: TRBV7-9; DNA: TGTGCCAGCAGCCAGGGGGACCGGGACGGTGCGTTCTTC; CDR3: CASSQGDRDGAFF
size: NA; J: TRBJ2-3; D: TRBD1; V: TRBV20-1; DNA: TGCAGTGCTAGAGTGGGCGGACAGGGGGTTCCAGATACGCAGTATTTT; CDR3: CSARVGGQGVPDTQYF
size: many; J: TRBJ1-1; D: TRBD1; V: TRBV5-1; DNA: TGCGCCAGCAGCGCCTGGACAGGGCAGGAAAAAACTGAAGCTTTCTTT; CDR3: CASSAWTGQEKTEAFF
size: NA; J: TRBJ2-7; D: NA; V: TRBV12-3/TRBV12-4; DNA: TGTGCCAGCAGTCGGCTCCTTCTAGCCTCCGAGCAGTACTTC; CDR3: CASSRLLLASEQYF
size: many; J: TRBJ2-3; D: NA; V: TRBV7-2; DNA: TGTGCCAGCAGCTTATTGGGAGCAGATACGCAGTATTTT; CDR3: CASSLLGADTQYF
size: few; J: TRBJ2-7; D: NA; V: TRBV28; DNA: TGTGCCAGCAGTTTTCCCCCAGGGGGGGCCTCCTACGAGCAGTACTTC; CDR3: CASSFPPGGASYEQYF
size: NA; J: TRBJ2-6; D: NA; V: TRBV27; DNA: TGTGCCAGCGGACGGGTTGGGGCCAACGTCCTGACTTTC; CDR3: CASGRVGANVLTF
size: few; J: TRBJ1-1; D: TRBD1; V: TRBV25-1; DNA: TGTGCCAGCAGTAACGGACAGGGTGAAGCTTTCTTT; CDR3: CASSNGQGEAFF
size: many; J: TRBJ2-7; D: NA; V: TRBV7-2; DNA: TGTGCCAGCAGCTTAGACGGGGTCCTGGACGAGCAGTACTTC; CDR3: CASSLDGVLDEQYF
size: many; J: TRBJ1-1; D: NA; V: TRBV5-1; DNA: TGCGCCAGCAGCTTGGGGACAGCCGCGAACACTGAAGCTTTCTTT; CDR3: CASSLGTAANTEAFF
size: few; J: TRBJ1-3; D: NA; V: TRBV27; DNA: TGTGCCAGCAGTCCCCGAGAGGGCATTTACTCTGGAAACACCATATATTTT; CDR3: CASSPREGIYSGNTIYF
size: many; J: TRBJ2-1; D: NA; V: TRBV7-9; DNA: TGTGCCAGCAGCTTAGAGTCGAATGAGCAGTTCTTC; CDR3: CASSLESNEQFF